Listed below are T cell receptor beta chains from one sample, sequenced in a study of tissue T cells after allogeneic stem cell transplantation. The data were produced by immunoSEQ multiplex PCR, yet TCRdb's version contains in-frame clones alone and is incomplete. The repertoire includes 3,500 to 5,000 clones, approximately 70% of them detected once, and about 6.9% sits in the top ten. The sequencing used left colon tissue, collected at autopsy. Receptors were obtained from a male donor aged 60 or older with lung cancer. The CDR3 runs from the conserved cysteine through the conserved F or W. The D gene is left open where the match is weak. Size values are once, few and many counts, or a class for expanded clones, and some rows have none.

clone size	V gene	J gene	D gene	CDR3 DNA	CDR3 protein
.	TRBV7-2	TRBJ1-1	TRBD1	TGTGCCAGCAGCCCGGCGAGGGGGACAGGGGCGATGAACACTGAAGCTTTCTTT	CASSPARGTGAMNTEAFF
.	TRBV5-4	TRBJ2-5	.	TGTGCCAGCAGCTTCCCGGGAACGGGAGAGACCCAGTACTTC	CASSFPGTGETQYF
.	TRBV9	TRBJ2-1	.	TGTGCCAGCAGCGTAGGACAGCGATACAATGAGCAGTTCTTC	CASSVGQRYNEQFF
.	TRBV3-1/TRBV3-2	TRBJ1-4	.	TGTGCCAGCAGCCAAGTTCAGGGTGGGAATGAAAAACTGTTTTTT	CASSQVQGGNEKLFF
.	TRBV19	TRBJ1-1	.	TGTGCCAGCCGGACGGGTTCCATGAACACTGAAGCTTTCTTT	CASRTGSMNTEAFF
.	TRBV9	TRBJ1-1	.	TGTGCCAGCAGCTTTAGCCAGAACACTGAAGCTTTCTTT	CASSFSQNTEAFF
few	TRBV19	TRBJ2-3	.	TGTGCCAGTAGTATAGCCCACTCCCCTACAGATACGCAGTATTTT	CASSIAHSPTDTQYF
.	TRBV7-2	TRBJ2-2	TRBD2	TGTGCCAGCAGCTCGAGCGGGGGGGCTTCCGGGGAGCTGTTTTTT	CASSSSGGASGELFF
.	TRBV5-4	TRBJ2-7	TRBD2	TGTGCCAGCAGCGCTACCCAGTCTAGCGGGGCCTACGAGCAGTACTTC	CASSATQSSGAYEQYF
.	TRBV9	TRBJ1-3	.	TGTGCCAGCAGCGTAGCCGAAACTGGAAACACCATATATTTT	CASSVAETGNTIYF
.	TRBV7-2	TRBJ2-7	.	TGTGCCAGCAGCCCCCCCGATGTATTTAACGAGCAGTACTTC	CASSPPDVFNEQYF
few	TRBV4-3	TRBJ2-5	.	TGCGCCAGCAGCCAGACTAGTGAGGCGACCCAGTACTTC	CASSQTSEATQYF
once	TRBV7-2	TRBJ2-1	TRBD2	TGTGCCAGCAGGTCAATAGCGGGATCGGGGAATGAGCAGTTCTTC	CASRSIAGSGNEQFF
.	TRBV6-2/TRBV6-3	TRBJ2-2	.	TGTGCCAGCAGCTCAAATAGGGCCGGGGAGCTGTTTTTT	CASSSNRAGELFF
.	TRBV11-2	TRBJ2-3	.	TGTGCCAGCAGCTTACAGGGAGCGGCCACAGATACGCAGTATTTT	CASSLQGAATDTQYF
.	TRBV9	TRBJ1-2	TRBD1	TGTGCCAGCACGCGAGGGGGCGATAAGAACTATGGCTACACCTTC	CASTRGGDKNYGYTF
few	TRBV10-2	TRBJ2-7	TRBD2	TGCGCCAGCAGGGGGACTAGCGGGCCCTACGAGCAGTACTTC	CASRGTSGPYEQYF
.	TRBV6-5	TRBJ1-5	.	TGTGCCAGCAGCCCAATATCCAACGGGCCCCAGCATTTT	CASSPISNGPQHF
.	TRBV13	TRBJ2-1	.	TGTGCCAGCAGCTTATCTCCGGGGGTACGTGCGAATGAGCAGTTCTTC	CASSLSPGVRANEQFF
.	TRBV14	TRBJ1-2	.	TGTGCCAGCAGCGCAACGGGAAGAGGCTATGGCTACACCTTC	CASSATGRGYGYTF
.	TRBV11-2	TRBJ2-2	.	TGTGCCAGCAGCTTAGTAGGGGAGGTAGGGACCGGGGAGCTGTTTTTT	CASSLVGEVGTGELFF
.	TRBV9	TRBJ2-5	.	TGTGCCAGCAGCGTAGCTCCGACGGGGACGATGCAAGAGACCCAGTACTTC	CASSVAPTGTMQETQYF
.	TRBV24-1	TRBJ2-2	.	TGTGCCACCGGGGACAACCACGGGGAGCTGTTTTTT	CATGDNHGELFF
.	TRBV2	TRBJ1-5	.	TGTGCCAGCAGCCAAGCAGCCGGCAATCAGCCCCAGCATTTT	CASSQAAGNQPQHF
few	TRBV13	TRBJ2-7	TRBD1	TGTGCCAGCAGCGGAGAACAGGGGATATACGAGCAGTACTTC	CASSGEQGIYEQYF